Shown below are 21 T cell receptor beta chains from a single sample sequenced in a study of cytomegalovirus exposure and HLA in healthy donors. The PCR contained 60 Vbeta and 13 Jbeta primers. The repertoire was sequenced with immunoSEQ multiplex PCR; TCRdb's copy has only in-frame clones and lacks some. Found here are some 170,000 clones, about four fifths of them singletons; the top ten hold approximately 2.9%. Sequenced: PBMCs. These TCRs come from a female donor in good health and CMV-seronegative.

The chain has TRBV7-8 and TRBJ2-7; 10 positions agree with TRBD1. Germline V CDR1 and CDR2: SGHVS, FQNEAQ. The CDR3 extends over 15 amino acids. J gave up 5 bases and V 1 base, and 5 bases lay outside the gene matches. As DNA, the CDR3 is TGTGCCAGCAGCTTAGATGGGGACAGGGGACACGAGCAGTACTTC. It specifies CASSLDGDRGHEQYF.

V gene TRBV13 combines with J gene TRBJ1-2; possible D gene TRBD1, 6 bases. V lost 6 bases and J 7 bases, leaving 15 bases between the germline ends. Germline V gives CDR1 PRHDT, CDR2 FYEKMQ (reference sequence). The CDR3 is made up of 13 amino acids. CDR3 amino acids: CASSLRGGTGYTF. The CDR3 DNA follows: TGTGCCAGCAGTTTAAGGGGGGGCACTGGCTACACCTTC.

J is TRBJ2-7 and V is TRBV4-3, with D possibly being TRBD1 (6 bases). Germline CDR1 LGHNA, CDR2 YSLEER. V shed 0 bases and J shed 4 bases, with 19 bases lying between them. The CDR3 contains 17 residues. The CDR3 nucleotides are TGCGCCAGCAGCCAAGATACCCCGGGTAGGGGGAGTTACGAGCAGTACTTC. Protein: CASSQDTPGRGSYEQYF.

The gene calls are TRBV27 and TRBJ2-1, with 10 bases that match TRBD2. Germline V gene data show CDR1 as MNHEY and CDR2 as SMNVEV (reference sequence). This CDR3 contains 18 residues. The V gene end was trimmed by 3 bases and the J gene end by 1 base; junction bases not matched to a gene: 9. For the CDR3, the DNA is TGTGCCAGCAGTTTCAAGGCTAGCGGGAGAAGATCCTACAATGAGCAGTTCTTC. It specifies CASSFKASGRRSYNEQFF.

Notes on this clone: Other DNA sequences in this sample translate to the same CDR3. This sequence joins TRBV6-5 and TRBJ1-5, with a possible D match to TRBD1 (5 bases). Germline CDR1 MNHEY, CDR2 SVGAGI. This CDR3 comprises 13 residues. Trimming pared 5 bases from V and 4 bases from J, leaving 9 bases between. The CDR3: CASSPDRNQPQHF. In nucleotides, the CDR3 is TGTGCCAGCAGTCCAGACAGAAATCAGCCCCAGCATTTT.

This clone was seen a handful of times. In DNA form, the CDR3 reads TGCGCCAGCAGCTTGGTGGGATCGGGGAATGCCTACGAGCAGTACTTC. Translating gives CASSLVGSGNAYEQYF. The chain joins TRBV5-1 to TRBJ2-7, with D possibly matching TRBD2 (5 bases). The CDR3 length is 16 residues. The V end lost 0 bases, the J end lost 2 bases, and 15 bases lay between the germline ends. Per germline, CDR1 SGHRS and CDR2 YFSETQ.

The V and J genes are TRBV28 and TRBJ2-7; D ambiguous. Germline V gene data show CDR1 as MDHEN and CDR2 as SYDVKM. CDR3 length: 12 residues. The V and J ends lost 4 bases and 6 bases respectively, with 10 bases between them. In DNA form, the CDR3 reads TGTGCCAGCAGTTACAAATTGGCCGAGCAGTACTTC. This sequence encodes CASSYKLAEQYF.

V and J are TRBV6-1 and TRBJ1-4; 9 bases fit TRBD1. The V gene end was trimmed by 4 bases and the J gene end by 5 bases; junction bases not matched to a gene: 5. The germline gives CDR1 MNHNS, CDR2 SASEGT. The CDR3 covers 15 residues. The DNA of the CDR3 is TGTGCCAGCAGTGGCCAGACAGGGGGGAATGAAAAACTGTTTTTT. It codes for CASSGQTGGNEKLFF.

The gene calls are TRBV9 and TRBJ2-7; D remains unclear. Trimming removed 0 bases at V and 3 bases at J, with 13 bases between. Per germline, CDR1 SGDLS and CDR2 YYNGEE. There are 15 residues in the CDR3. The CDR3 reads CASSVDYGRNYEQYF. The CDR3 bases are TGTGCCAGCAGCGTAGATTACGGTAGAAACTACGAGCAGTACTTC.

The rearrangement uses TRBV7-3 and TRBJ2-3; TRBD2 matches 13 bases. CDR1 SGHTA and CDR2 FQGTGA come from the germline V gene. Trimming removed 1 base from V and 4 bases from J; junction bases left unmatched: 2. The CDR3 has 16 amino acids. CDR3 DNA: TGTGCCAGCAGCTTAAAACTAGCGGGAGGGCCAGATACGCAGTATTTT. Its protein product is CASSLKLAGGPDTQYF.

This chain connects TRBV11-2 to TRBJ2-1, with 8 positions matching TRBD2. Per germline, CDR1 SGHAT and CDR2 FQNNGV. There are 15 residues in the CDR3. The J segment lost 5 bases and the V segment lost 4 bases, leaving 7 bases of the junction unmatched. The CDR3 nucleotides are TGTGCCAGCAGCTCCCGTCGAGCGGGGGACAATGAGCAGTTCTTC. Translation gives CASSSRRAGDNEQFF.

Comments on this clone: Other DNA sequences of this sample code for an identical CDR3. The DNA for the CDR3 is TGTGCCAGCACCCCCTATGGGGGGGAGAACACTGAAGCTTTCTTT. This sequence encodes CASTPYGGENTEAFF. The chain links TRBV2 to TRBJ1-1, with D tentatively TRBD1 (5 bases). Looked up from germline, CDR1 is SNHLY and CDR2 is FYNNEI. Trimming removed 7 bases at V and 1 base at J, with 16 bases between. This CDR3 contains 15 residues.

This clone was observed a handful of times. The gene calls are TRBV30 and TRBJ1-2; D is uncertain. The CDR3 sequence is 11 residues long. In germline, CDR1 is GTSNPN, CDR2 SVGIG (reference sequence). V lost 5 bases, J lost 8 bases, and 12 bases lay in between. The CDR3 reads CAWLSPAGYTF. The CDR3 coding sequence is TGTGCCTGGTTAAGCCCCGCGGGCTACACCTTC.

CDR3 residues: CASSYSTDRVYGYTF. CDR3 sequence (DNA): TGTGCCAGCAGTTACTCGACGGACAGAGTCTATGGCTACACCTTC. This chain uses TRBV6-5 with TRBJ1-2; possibly TRBD1 for D (6 bases). Trimming pared 0 bases from V and 4 bases from J, leaving 12 bases between. Germline assignment: CDR1 MNHEY and CDR2 SVGAGI. The CDR3 covers 15 residues.

V and J are TRBV5-1 and TRBJ1-6, with 8 nucleotides matching TRBD1. V lost 0 bases to trimming and J lost 10 bases; unmatched junction nucleotides: 6. Germline V CDR1 and CDR2: SGHRS, YFSETQ. CDR3 length: 15 residues. The CDR3 loop is CASSLAGDRGSPLHF. CDR3 DNA: TGCGCCAGCAGCTTGGCCGGAGACAGGGGATCACCCCTCCACTTT.

This clone was seen a single time. This chain connects TRBV7-2 to TRBJ2-5; 7 bases are a match to TRBD1. With 5 bases clipped from V and 4 bases from J, the junction kept 4 bases outside the gene matches. CDR1 and CDR2 (germline): SGHTA, FQGNSA. This CDR3 region has 13 residues. Here the CDR3 DNA reads TGTGCCAGCAGCGCCTCAGGGGGAGAGACCCAGTACTTC. Its translation is CASSASGGETQYF.

The chain links TRBV25-1 to TRBJ2-1; D is ambiguous. Trimming removed 7 bases at V and 7 bases at J, with 5 bases between. The germline V gene encodes CDR1 MGHDK and CDR2 SYGVNS. The CDR3 totals 10 residues. The CDR3 region has the DNA TGTGCCAGCATGGAGAATGAGCAGTTCTTC. This gives the protein CASMENEQFF.

This clone was counted only a few times. Other DNA sequences within the sample encode an identical CDR3. The chain carries TRBV20-1 and TRBJ2-5, with a tentative D call TRBD2 (6 bases). V shed 5 bases and J shed 5 bases, with 9 bases lying between them. CDR3 size: 11 residues. The germline CDR1 and CDR2 sequences are DFQATT and SNEGSKA (reference sequence). CDR3 sequence reads: CSAPRGETQYF. CDR3 nucleotides: TGCAGTGCTCCCCGGGGGGAGACCCAGTACTTC.

The chain combines TRBV5-4 with TRBJ2-7, with D possibly matching TRBD1 (6 bases). V lost 0 bases and J 4 bases, leaving 11 bases between the germline ends. The CDR3 covers 14 residues. CDR1 and CDR2 from the germline V gene are SGHNT and YYREEE (reference sequence). The DNA of the CDR3 is TGTGCCAGCAGCTTGGAGGCAGGGGTATACGAGCAGTACTTC. As protein: CASSLEAGVYEQYF.

This chain connects TRBV10-3 to TRBJ2-1, with 8 positions matching TRBD2. J gave up 7 bases and V 4 bases, and 9 bases lay outside the gene matches. In germline, CDR1 is ENHRY, CDR2 SYGVKD. The CDR3 consists of 15 residues. CDR3 nucleotide sequence: TGTGCCATCAGTGGGGGAGCGGGAGAGTTAAATGAGCAGTTCTTC. Protein: CAISGGAGELNEQFF.

The chain links TRBV29-1 to TRBJ2-7; the match to TRBD1 covers 10 bases. V gave up 4 bases and J gave up 5 bases; unmatched junction bases: 8. The CDR3 totals 14 residues. Germline CDR1 is SQVTM and CDR2 is ANQGSEA. The CDR3 here is CSVGDRGLGDEQYF. The CDR3, as DNA: TGCAGCGTTGGCGACAGGGGGCTAGGTGACGAGCAGTACTTC.